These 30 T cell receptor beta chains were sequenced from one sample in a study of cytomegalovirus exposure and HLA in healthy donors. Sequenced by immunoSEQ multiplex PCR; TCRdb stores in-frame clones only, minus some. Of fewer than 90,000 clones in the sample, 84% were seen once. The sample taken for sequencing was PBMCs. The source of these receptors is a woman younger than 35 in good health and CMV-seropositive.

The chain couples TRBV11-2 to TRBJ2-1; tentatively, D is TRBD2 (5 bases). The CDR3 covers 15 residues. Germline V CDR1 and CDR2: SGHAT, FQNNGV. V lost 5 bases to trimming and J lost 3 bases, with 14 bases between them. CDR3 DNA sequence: TGTGCCAGCAGCCTCCAGAACGGGGACTACAATGAGCAGTTCTTC. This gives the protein CASSLQNGDYNEQFF.

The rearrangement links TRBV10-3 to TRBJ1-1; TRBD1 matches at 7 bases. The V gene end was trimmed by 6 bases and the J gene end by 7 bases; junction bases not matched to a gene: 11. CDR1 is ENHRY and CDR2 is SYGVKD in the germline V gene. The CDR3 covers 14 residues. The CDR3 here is CAIRQSQGPLEAFF. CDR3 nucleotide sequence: TGTGCCATCAGACAGTCACAGGGGCCCCTTGAAGCTTTCTTT.

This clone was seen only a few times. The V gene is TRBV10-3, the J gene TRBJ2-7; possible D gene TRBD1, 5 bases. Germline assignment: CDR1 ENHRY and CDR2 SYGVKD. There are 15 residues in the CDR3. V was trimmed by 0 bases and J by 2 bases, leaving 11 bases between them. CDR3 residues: CAISESRTPTYEQYF. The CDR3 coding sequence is TGTGCCATCAGTGAGTCAAGGACACCTACCTACGAGCAGTACTTC.

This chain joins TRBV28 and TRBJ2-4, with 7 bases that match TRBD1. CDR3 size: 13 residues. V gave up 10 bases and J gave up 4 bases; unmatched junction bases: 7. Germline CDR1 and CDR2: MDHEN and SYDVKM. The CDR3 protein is CAIPVTGKNIQYF. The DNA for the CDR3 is TGTGCCATCCCTGTGACAGGGAAAAACATTCAGTACTTC.

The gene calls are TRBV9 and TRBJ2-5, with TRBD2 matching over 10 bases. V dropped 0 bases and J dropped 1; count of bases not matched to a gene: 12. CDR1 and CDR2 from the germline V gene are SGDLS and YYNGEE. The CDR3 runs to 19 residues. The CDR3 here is CASSVGIGTGLAVQETQYF. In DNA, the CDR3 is TGTGCCAGCAGCGTAGGAATTGGGACAGGACTAGCGGTCCAAGAGACCCAGTACTTC.

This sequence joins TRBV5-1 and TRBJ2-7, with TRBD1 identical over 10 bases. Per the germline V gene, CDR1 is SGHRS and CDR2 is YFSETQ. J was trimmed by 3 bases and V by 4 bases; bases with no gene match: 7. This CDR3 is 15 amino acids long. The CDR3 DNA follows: TGCGCCAGCAGCGCGGGGGACAGGGGATTCTACGAGCAGTACTTC. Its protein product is CASSAGDRGFYEQYF. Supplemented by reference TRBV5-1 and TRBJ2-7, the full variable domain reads KAGVTQTPRYLIKTRGQQVTLSCSPISGHRSVSWYQQTPGQGLQFLFEYFSETQRNKGNFPGRFSGRQFSNSRSEMNVSTLELGDSALYLCASSAGDRGFYEQYFGPGTRLTVT.

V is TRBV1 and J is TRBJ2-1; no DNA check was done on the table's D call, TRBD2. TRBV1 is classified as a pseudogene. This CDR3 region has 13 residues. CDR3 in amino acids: CTSSQDRGHGQFF. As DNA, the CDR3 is TGCACCAGCAGCCAAGATAGAGGCCACGGGCAGTTCTTC.

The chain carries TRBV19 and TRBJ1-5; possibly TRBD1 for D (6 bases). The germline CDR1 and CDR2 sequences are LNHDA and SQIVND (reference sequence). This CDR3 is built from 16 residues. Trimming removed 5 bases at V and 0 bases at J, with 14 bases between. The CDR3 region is CASSSRAGDSNQPQHF. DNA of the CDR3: TGTGCCAGTAGTTCACGTGCAGGGGATAGCAATCAGCCCCAGCATTTT.

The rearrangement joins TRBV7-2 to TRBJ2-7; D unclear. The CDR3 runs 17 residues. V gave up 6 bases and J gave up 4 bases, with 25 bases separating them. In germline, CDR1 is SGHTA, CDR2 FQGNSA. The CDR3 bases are TGTGCCAGCAGGACCCTGACATTCGGCCAGGTAGGTTACGAGCAGTACTTC. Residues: CASRTLTFGQVGYEQYF.

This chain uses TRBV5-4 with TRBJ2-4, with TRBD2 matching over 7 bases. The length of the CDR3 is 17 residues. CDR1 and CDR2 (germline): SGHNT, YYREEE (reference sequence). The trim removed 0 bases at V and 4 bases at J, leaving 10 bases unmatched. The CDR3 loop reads CASSLGHSGASKNIQYF. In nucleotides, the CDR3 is TGTGCCAGCAGCTTGGGGCACAGCGGGGCGTCAAAAAACATTCAGTACTTC. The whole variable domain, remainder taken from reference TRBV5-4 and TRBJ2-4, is ETGVTQSPTHLIKTRGQQVTLRCSSQSGHNTVSWYQQALGQGPQFIFQYYREEENGRGNFPPRFSGLQFPNYSSELNVNALELDDSALYLCASSLGHSGASKNIQYFGAGTRLSVL.

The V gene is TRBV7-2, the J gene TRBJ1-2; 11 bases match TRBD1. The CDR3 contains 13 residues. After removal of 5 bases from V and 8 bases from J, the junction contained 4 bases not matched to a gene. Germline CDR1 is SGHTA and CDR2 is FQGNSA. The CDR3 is CASSGQGARGYTF. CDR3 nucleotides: TGTGCCAGCAGCGGACAGGGGGCGCGAGGCTACACCTTC.

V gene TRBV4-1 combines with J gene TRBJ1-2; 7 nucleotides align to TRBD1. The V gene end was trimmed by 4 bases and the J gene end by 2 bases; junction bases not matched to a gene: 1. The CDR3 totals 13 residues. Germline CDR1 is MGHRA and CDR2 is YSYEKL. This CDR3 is CASSPTGNYGYTF. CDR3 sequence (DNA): TGCGCCAGCAGCCCGACAGGGAACTATGGCTACACCTTC.

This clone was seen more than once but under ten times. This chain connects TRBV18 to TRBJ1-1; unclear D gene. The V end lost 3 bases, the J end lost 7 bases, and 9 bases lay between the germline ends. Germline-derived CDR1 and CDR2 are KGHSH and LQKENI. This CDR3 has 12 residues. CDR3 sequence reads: CASSPYRGEAFF. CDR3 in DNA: TGTGCCAGCTCACCCTATCGGGGTGAAGCTTTCTTT.

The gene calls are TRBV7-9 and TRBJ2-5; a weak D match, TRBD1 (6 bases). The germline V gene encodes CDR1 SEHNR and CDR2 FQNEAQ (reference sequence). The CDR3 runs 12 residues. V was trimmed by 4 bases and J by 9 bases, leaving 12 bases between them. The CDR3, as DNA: TGTGCCAGCAGCTACGACAGGCGCTCCCAGTACTTC. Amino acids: CASSYDRRSQYF.

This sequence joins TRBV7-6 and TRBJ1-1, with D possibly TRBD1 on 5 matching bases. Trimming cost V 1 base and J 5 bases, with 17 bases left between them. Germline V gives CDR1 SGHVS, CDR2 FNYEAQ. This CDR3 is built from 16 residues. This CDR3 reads CASSLGAGLANTEAFF. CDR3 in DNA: TGTGCCAGCAGCTTAGGGGCGGGACTGGCGAATACTGAAGCTTTCTTT.

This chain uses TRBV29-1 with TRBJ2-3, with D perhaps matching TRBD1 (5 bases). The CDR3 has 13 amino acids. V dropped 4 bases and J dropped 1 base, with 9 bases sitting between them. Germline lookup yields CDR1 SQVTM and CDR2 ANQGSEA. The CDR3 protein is CSVVRDGTDTQYF. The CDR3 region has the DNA TGCAGCGTTGTCAGGGATGGCACAGATACGCAGTATTTT.

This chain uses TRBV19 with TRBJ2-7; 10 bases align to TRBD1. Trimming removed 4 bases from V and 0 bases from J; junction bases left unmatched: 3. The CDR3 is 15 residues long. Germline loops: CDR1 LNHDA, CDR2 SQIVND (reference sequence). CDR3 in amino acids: CASSTGQGSSYEQYF. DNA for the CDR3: TGTGCCAGTAGTACGGGACAGGGGAGCTCCTACGAGCAGTACTTC.

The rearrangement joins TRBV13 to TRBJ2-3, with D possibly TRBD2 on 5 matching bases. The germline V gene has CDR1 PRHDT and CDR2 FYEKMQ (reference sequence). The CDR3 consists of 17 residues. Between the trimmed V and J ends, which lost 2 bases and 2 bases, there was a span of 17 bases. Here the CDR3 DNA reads TGTGCCAGCAGCTTAAGGCCCCTGACGGGGTACACAGATACGCAGTATTTT. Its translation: CASSLRPLTGYTDTQYF.

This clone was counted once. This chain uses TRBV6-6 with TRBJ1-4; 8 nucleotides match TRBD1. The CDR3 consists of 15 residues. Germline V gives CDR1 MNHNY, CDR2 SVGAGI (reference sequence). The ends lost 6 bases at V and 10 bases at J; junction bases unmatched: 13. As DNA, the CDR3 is TGTGCCAGCAGCTCCGAAGACAGGGGCTTCGCAAAACTGTTTTTT. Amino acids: CASSSEDRGFAKLFF.

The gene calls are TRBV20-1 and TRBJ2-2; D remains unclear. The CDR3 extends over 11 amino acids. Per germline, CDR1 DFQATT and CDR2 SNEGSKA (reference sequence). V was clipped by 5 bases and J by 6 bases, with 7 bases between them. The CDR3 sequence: CSAPSPGELFF. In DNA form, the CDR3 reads TGCAGTGCTCCGTCCCCCGGGGAGCTGTTTTTT.

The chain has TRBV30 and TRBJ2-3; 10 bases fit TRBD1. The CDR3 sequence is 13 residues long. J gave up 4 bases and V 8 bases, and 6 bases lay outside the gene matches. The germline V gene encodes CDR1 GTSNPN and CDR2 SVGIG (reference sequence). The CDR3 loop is CALPGTGADTQYF. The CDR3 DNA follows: TGTGCCCTGCCGGGGACAGGGGCAGATACGCAGTATTTT.

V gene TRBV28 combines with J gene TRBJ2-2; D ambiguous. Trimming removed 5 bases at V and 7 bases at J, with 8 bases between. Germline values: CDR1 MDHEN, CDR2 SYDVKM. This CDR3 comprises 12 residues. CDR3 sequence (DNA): TGTGCCAGCAGTCTACGTAACGGGGAGCTGTTTTTT. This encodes CASSLRNGELFF.

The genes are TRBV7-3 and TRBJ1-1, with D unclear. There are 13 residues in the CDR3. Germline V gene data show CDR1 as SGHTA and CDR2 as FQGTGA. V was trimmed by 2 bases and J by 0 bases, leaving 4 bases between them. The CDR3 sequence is CASSLDMNTEAFF. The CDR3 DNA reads TGTGCCAGCAGCTTAGACATGAACACTGAAGCTTTCTTT.

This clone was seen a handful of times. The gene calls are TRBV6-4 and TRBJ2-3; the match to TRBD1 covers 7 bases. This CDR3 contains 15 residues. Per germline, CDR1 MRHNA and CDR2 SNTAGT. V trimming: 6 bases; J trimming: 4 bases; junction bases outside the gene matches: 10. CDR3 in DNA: TGTGCCAGCAGGGGGGAAGCAGGGGGTCCAGATACGCAGTATTTT. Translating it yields CASRGEAGGPDTQYF.

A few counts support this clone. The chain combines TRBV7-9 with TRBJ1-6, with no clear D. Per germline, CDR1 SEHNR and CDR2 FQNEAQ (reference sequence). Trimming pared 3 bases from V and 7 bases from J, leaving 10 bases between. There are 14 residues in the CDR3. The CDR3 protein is CASSFIGGNSPLHF. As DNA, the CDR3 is TGTGCCAGCAGCTTCATCGGAGGGAATTCACCCCTCCACTTT.

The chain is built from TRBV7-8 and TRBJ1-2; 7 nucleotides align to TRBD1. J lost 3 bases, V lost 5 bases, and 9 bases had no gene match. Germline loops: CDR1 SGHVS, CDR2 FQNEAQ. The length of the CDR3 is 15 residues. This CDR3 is CASSTAPTGDYGYTF. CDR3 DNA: TGTGCCAGCAGCACAGCCCCCACAGGGGACTATGGCTACACCTTC.

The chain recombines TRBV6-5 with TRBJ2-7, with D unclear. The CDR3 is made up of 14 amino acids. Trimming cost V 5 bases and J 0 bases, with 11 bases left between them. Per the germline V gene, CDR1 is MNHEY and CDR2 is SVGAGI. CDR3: CASSAPAASYEQYF. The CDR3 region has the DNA TGTGCCAGCAGTGCTCCGGCGGCCTCCTACGAGCAGTACTTC.

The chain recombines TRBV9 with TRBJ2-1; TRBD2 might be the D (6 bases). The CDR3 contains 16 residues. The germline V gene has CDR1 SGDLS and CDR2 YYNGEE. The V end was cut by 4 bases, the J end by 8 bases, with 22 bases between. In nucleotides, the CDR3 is TGTGCCAGCAGCCCCTCAGGGAGACTAGTTTTTGATGAGCAGTTCTTC. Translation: CASSPSGRLVFDEQFF.

CDR3 in amino acids: CASSIAGQNDYEQYF. The CDR3 nucleotides are TGTGCCAGTAGTATAGCGGGACAGAACGACTACGAGCAGTACTTC. The J gene is TRBJ2-7, the V gene TRBV19, with 7 positions matching TRBD1. CDR1 and CDR2 from the germline V gene are LNHDA and SQIVND (reference sequence). CDR3 length: 15 amino acids. J lost 3 bases, V lost 1 base, and 6 bases had no gene match.

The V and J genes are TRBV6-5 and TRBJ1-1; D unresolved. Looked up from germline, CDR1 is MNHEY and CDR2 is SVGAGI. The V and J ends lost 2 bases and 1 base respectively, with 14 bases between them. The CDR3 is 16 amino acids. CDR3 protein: CASSYRVVSKNTEAFF. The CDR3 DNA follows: TGTGCCAGCAGTTACCGTGTGGTCAGTAAGAACACTGAAGCTTTCTTT.